The sequence of this T cell receptor (beta chain) was determined in a study of blood T cell repertoires in COVID-19. Study context: There were acute and convalescent COVID-19 samples, and they came from the United States, Italy and Spain. Sources were T cells, B-cell-depleted T cells, or PBMCs; the material itself was cDNA or gDNA.

This clone occurred a few times. This CDR3 region has 19 residues. Trimming took 3 bases from V and 0 from J; bases not matched to a gene: 6. Germline CDR1 reads SGHTA; CDR2 reads FQGNSA. In the original analysis: Estimates of nucleated cell counts were drawn from the amplification of reference gene primers. This table comes from immunoSEQ multiplex PCR, and its TCRdb copy is limited to in-frame clones, with some not included. V and J calls and clone size are copied from that table; D and trimming were computed from the DNA. Among tens of thousands of clones listed, 70% to 90% were seen once. The chain links TRBV7-2 to TRBJ2-3, with 16 bases matching TRBD2. The clonotype originates from a human donor in a cohort sampled during active COVID-19. Sequencing used peripheral blood. This CDR3 reads CASSFRGTSGRGSTDTQYF. CDR3 sequence (DNA): TGTGCCAGCAGCTTTCGGGGGACTAGCGGGAGGGGGAGCACAGATACGCAGTATTTT. Using reference TRBV7-2 and TRBJ2-3 for the parts outside the CDR3, the full variable domain is GAGVSQSPSNKVTEKGKDVELRCDPISGHTALYWYRQSLGQGLEFLIYFQGNSAPDKSGLPSDRFSAERTGGSVSTLTIQRTQQEDSAVYLCASSFRGTSGRGSTDTQYFGPGTRLTVL.